Reported below is one TCR beta chain. This CDR3 comprises 13 residues. V dropped 4 bases and J dropped 6 bases, with 13 bases sitting between them. Germline-derived CDR1 and CDR2 are SGHNT and YYREEE (reference sequence). The sample comes from a study of blood T cell repertoires in COVID-19. Study as a whole: Collection of acute and convalescent COVID-19 samples took place in the United States, Italy and Spain. PBMCs, B-cell-depleted T cells, or T cells provided the cDNA or gDNA that made up the material.

In the study's own analysis: Estimation of nucleated cell counts was performed using reference gene primer amplification. Produced via immunoSEQ multiplex PCR; TCRdb's table is partial and in-frame only. Clone size and V and J calls were adopted from that table, with D and trimming inferred from the DNA. The table records around 100,000 clones, roughly 90% of them present only once. This chain uses TRBV5-4 with TRBJ1-2; D gene ambiguous. This TCR came from a man older than 75 with acute or convalescent COVID-19. The sample taken for sequencing was peripheral blood. DNA of the CDR3: TGTGCCAGCAGCGCCACCCGGGAGGATGGCTACACCTTC. Its translation is CASSATREDGYTF.